The entry that follows covers one T cell receptor (beta chain) sequence. Its specificity is unknown. The record originates from a study of CD8+ T cells in alopecia areata. Overall study findings and caveats: Because one nonresponder was included, the link of baseline CD8+ expansion to response is considered uncertain. While tofacitinib was given, many expanded lesional clones persisted in scalp and blood.

Treatment indicated: oral pan-JAK inhibitor, 5-10 mg twice daily. Specimens obtained from alopecia areata patients comprised lesional scalp punch biopsies and peripheral blood. The CDR3 extends over 15 amino acids. Germline CDR1 is MNHNY and CDR2 is SVGAGI (reference sequence). Extracted from the samples, RNA was reverse transcribed into cDNA to serve as the sequencing template. Repertoires were generated with immunoSEQ multiplex PCR, while TCRdb's copy carries only in-frame clones and drops some. The profile covers roughly 120,000 clones, with around three fifths appearing a single time and 3% to 4% taken by the ten largest.

The chain links TRBV6-6 to TRBJ2-7; D ambiguous. The J call is doubtful: the DNA matches TRBJ2-4 better. This specimen consisted of CD4+ T cells sorted from blood, obtained at week 24, from a patient treated with tofacitinib. This sequence was found in a human donor with alopecia areata. Written as DNA, the CDR3 is TGTGCCAGCGGACCAGGAAACCCCCCGAAAAACATTCAGTACTTC. This sequence encodes CASGPGNPPKNIQYF.